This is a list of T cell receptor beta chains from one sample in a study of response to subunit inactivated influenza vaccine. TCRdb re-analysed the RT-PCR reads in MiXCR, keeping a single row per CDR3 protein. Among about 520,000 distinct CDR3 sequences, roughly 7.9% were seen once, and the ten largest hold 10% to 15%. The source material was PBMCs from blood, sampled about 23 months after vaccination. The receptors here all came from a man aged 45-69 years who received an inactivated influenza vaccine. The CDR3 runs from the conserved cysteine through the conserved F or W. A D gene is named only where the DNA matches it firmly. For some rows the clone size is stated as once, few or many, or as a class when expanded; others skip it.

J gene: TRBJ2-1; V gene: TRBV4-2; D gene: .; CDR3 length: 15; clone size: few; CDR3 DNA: TGTGCCAGCAGCCAAGATAGTGGGACGTACAATGAGCAGTTCTTC; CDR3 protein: CASSQDSGTYNEQFF
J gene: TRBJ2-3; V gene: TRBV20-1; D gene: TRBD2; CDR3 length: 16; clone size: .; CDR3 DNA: TGCAGTGCTAGGACCGGACTAGCGGGGGACACAGATACGCAGTATTTT; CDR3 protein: CSARTGLAGDTDTQYF
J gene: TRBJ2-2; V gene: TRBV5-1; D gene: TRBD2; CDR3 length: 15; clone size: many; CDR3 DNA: TGCGCCAGCAGCTTTAGCGGGGGAAGCACCGGGGAGCTGTTTTTT; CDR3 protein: CASSFSGGSTGELFF
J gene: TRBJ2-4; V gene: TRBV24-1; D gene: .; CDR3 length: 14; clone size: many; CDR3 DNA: TGTGCCACCAGTGATATGCGGGACCAGAACATTCAGTACTTC; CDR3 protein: CATSDMRDQNIQYF
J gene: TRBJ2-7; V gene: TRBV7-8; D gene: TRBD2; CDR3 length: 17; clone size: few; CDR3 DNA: TGTGCCAGCAGCCTATCATTAGCGGGAGGCTCCTTAGACGAGCAGTACTTC; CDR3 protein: CASSLSLAGGSLDEQYF
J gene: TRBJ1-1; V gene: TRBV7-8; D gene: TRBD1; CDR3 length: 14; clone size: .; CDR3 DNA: TGTGCCAGCAGCTTATCGGGACAGTACAATGAAGCTTTCTTT; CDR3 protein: CASSLSGQYNEAFF
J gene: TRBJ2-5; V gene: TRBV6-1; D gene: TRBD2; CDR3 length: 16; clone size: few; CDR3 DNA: TGTGCCAGCGCGTATTTGGGGCTAGCGGGAGTGGAGACCCAGTACTTC; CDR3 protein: CASAYLGLAGVETQYF
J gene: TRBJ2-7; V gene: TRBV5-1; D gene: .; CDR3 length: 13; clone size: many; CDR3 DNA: TGCGCCAGCGCGTTTTCAGGCAGTAGCGAGCAGTACTTC; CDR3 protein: CASAFSGSSEQYF
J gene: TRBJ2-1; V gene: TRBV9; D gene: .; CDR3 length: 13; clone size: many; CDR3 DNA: TGTGCCAGCAGCAAGGGAGTTGACAATGAGCAGTTCTTC; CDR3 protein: CASSKGVDNEQFF
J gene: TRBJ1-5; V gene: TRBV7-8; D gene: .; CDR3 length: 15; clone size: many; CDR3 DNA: TGTGCCAGCAGCTTAGCCGGGACGCGCAATCAGCCCCAGCATTTT; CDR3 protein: CASSLAGTRNQPQHF
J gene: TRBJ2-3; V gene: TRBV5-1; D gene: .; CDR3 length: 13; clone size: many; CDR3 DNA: TGCGCCAGCAGCGATCCCATCTTAGATACGCAGTATTTT; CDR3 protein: CASSDPILDTQYF
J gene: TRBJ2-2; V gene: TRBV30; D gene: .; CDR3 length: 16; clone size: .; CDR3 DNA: TGTGCCTGGAGTAGTATGGTGACAAGAAACACCGGGGAGCTGTTTTTT; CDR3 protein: CAWSSMVTRNTGELFF
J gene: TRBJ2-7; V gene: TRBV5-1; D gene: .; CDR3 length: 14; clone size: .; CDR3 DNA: TGCGCCAGCAGCTCCCCGGGCAGGGGGGGTGAGCAGTACTTC; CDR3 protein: CASSSPGRGGEQYF
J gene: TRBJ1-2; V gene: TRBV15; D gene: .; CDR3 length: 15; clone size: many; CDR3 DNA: TGTGCCACCAGCAGCGGGGACGGATCTAACTATGGCTACACCTTC; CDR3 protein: CATSSGDGSNYGYTF
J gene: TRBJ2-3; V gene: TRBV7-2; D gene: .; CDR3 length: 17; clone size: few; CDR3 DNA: TGTGCCAGCAGCTGGCCTATAAGGGGGGGCGTATCAGATACGCAGTATTTT; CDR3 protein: CASSWPIRGGVSDTQYF
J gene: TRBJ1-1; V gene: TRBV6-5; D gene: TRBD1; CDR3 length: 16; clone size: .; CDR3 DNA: TGTGCCAGCAGTTACTCGTTGGACAGGGGGGAAACTGAAGCTTTCTTT; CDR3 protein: CASSYSLDRGETEAFF
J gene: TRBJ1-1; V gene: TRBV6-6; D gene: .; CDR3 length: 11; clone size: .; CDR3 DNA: TGTGCCAGCCGGAAGGGGCTTGAAGCTTTCTTT; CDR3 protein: CASRKGLEAFF
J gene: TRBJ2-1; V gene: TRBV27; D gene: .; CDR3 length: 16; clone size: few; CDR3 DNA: TGTGCCAGCAGTCAAACTAGGGCGGTAAAATACAATGAGCAGTTCTTC; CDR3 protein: CASSQTRAVKYNEQFF
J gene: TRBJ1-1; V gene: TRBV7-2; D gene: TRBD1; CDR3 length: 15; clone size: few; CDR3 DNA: TGTGCCAGCAGCTTAATCGCGGCAGGGGGCACTGAAGCTTTCTTT; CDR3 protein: CASSLIAAGGTEAFF
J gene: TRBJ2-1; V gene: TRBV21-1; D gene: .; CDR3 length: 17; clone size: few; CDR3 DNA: TGTGCCAGCAGCAAAGTTTTAAGGGACAGGGTCCACAATGAGCAGTTCTTC; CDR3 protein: CASSKVLRDRVHNEQFF
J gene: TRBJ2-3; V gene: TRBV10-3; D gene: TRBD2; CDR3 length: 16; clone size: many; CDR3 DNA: TGTGCCATCAGTTATTCGGGCGGGGGAAGCACAGATACGCAGTATTTT; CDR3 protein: CAISYSGGGSTDTQYF
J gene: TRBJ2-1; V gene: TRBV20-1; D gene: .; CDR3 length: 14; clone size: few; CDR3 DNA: TGCAGTGCTAGGGGCGGGGGACAATACAATGAGCAGTTCTTC; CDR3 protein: CSARGGGQYNEQFF
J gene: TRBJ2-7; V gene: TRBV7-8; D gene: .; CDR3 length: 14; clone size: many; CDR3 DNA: TGTGCCAGCAGCTTGGGCCGTCAGTCTTACGAGCAGTACTTC; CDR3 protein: CASSLGRQSYEQYF
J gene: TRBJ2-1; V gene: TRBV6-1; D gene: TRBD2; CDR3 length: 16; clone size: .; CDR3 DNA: TGTGCCAGCAGTGTCTCGGGACTAGCGGGAGGAAATGAGCAGTTCTTC; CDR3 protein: CASSVSGLAGGNEQFF
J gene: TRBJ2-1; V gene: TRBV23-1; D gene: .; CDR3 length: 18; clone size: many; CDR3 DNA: TGCGCCAGCAGTCGCCTCATAAGGACGGCAAGCTCCTACAATGAGCAGTTCTTC; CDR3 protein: CASSRLIRTASSYNEQFF
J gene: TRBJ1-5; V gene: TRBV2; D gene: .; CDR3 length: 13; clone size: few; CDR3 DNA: TGTGCCAGCAGTGAATGGCCGAATCAGCCCCAGCATTTT; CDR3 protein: CASSEWPNQPQHF
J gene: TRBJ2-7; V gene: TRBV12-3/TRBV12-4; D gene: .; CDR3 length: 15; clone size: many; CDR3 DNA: TGTGCCAGCAGTTTAATACAGGTTCCTTCCTACGAGCAGTACTTC; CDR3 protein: CASSLIQVPSYEQYF
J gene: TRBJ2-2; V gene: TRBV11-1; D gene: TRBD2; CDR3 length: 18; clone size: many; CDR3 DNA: TGTGCCAGCAGCTTAGGGGATTTCGCGGGGGTGGACACCGGGGAGCTGTTTTTT; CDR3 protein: CASSLGDFAGVDTGELFF
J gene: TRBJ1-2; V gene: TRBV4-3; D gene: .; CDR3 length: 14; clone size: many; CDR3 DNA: TGCGCCAGCTCTCCAGCAATCGTTTCCTATGGCTACACCTTC; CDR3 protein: CASSPAIVSYGYTF
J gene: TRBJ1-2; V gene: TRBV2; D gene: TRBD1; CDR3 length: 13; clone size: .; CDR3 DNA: TGTGCCAGTGTGGACAGGGGAAACTATGGCTACACCTTC; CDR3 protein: CASVDRGNYGYTF
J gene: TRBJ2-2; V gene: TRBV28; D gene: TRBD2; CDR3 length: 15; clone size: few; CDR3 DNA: TGTGCCAGCAGTCCTCCGGGACTACAAACCGGGGAGCTGTTTTTT; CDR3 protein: CASSPPGLQTGELFF
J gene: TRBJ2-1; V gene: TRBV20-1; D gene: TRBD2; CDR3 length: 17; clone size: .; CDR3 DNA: TGCAGTGCTAGAGATGTCCTAGCGGGGGGGTCTATGAATGAGCAGTTCTTC; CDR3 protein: CSARDVLAGGSMNEQFF
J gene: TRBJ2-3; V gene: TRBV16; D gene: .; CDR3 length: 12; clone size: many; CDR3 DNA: TGTGCCAGCAGCCAACCAAGAGGTACGCAGTATTTT; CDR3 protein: CASSQPRGTQYF
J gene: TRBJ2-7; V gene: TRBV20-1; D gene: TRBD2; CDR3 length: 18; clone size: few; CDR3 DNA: TGCAGTGCTAGAGATATCGGGGCGGGAGGAAATCTAGGCTACGAGCAGTACTTC; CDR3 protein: CSARDIGAGGNLGYEQYF
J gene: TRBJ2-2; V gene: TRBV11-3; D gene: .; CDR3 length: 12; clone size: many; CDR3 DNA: TGTGCCAGCAGCTTTGGTGGCGGGGAGCTGTTTTTT; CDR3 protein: CASSFGGGELFF
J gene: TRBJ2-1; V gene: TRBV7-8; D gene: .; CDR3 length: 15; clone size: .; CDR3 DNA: TGTGCCAGCAGCTACGCAGAGAGCTCCTACAATGAGCAGTTCTTC; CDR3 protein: CASSYAESSYNEQFF
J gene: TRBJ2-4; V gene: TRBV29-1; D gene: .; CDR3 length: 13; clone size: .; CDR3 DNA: TGCAGCGTTGAACCAGACCAAAAAAACATTCAGTACTTC; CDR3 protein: CSVEPDQKNIQYF
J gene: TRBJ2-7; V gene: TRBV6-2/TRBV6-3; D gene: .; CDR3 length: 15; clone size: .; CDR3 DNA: TGTGCCAGCAGTTACCCGAACCAGGGTAACTACAAGCAGTACTTC; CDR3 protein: CASSYPNQGNYKQYF
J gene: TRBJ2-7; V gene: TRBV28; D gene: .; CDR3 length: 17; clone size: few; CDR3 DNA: TGTGCCAGCAGTTTGGGGAGTAGGGGACCTTCCTCCTACGAGCAGTACTTC; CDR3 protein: CASSLGSRGPSSYEQYF
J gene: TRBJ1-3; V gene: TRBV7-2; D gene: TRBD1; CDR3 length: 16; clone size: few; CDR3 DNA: TGTGCCAGCAGCTTAGCTCGACAGGGCTCTGGAAACACCATATATTTT; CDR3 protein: CASSLARQGSGNTIYF
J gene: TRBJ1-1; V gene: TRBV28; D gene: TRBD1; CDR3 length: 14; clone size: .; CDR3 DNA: TGTGCCAGCAGGGGCCAGACAGGGGGCACTGAAGCTTTCTTT; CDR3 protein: CASRGQTGGTEAFF
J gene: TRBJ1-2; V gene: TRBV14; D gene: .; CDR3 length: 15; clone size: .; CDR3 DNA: TGTGCCAGCAGCCAACGGGGGGCTGGGAACTATGGCTACACCTTC; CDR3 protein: CASSQRGAGNYGYTF
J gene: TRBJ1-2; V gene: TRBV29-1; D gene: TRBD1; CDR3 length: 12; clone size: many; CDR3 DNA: TGCAGCGTCGGACAGGGGGCTCGTGGCTACACCTTC; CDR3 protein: CSVGQGARGYTF
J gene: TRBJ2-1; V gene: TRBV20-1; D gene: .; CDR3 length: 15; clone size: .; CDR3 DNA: TGCAGTGCGCTCCATTTAGAGGGCTCCTACAATGAGCAGTTCTTC; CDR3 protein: CSALHLEGSYNEQFF
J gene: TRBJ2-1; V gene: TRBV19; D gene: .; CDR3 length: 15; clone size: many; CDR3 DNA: TGTGCCAGTAGTATCGCGGACAGCTCCTACAATGAGCAGTTCTTC; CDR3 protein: CASSIADSSYNEQFF
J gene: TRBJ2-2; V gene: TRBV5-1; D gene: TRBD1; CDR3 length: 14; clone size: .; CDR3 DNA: TGCGCCAGCAGCGACAGGGAAGGTGGCGGGGAGCTGTTTTTT; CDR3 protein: CASSDREGGGELFF
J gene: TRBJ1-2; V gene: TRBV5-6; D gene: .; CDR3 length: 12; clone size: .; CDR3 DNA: TGTGCCAGCAGCATCAGGGTAGGAGGCTACACCTTC; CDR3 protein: CASSIRVGGYTF
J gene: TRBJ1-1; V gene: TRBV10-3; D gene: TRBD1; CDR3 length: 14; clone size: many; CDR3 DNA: TGTGCCATCAGTCTCCGGGACAGTAACACTGAAGCTTTCTTT; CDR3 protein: CAISLRDSNTEAFF
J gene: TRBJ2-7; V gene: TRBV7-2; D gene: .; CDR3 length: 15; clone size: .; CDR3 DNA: TGTGCCAGCAGCTTAGTAACCGGATCGGGCGACGAGCAGTACTTC; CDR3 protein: CASSLVTGSGDEQYF
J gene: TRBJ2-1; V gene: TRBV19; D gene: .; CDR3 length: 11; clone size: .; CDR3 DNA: TGTGCCAGAAAAAAGAACAATGAGCAGTTCTTC; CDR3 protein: CARKKNNEQFF
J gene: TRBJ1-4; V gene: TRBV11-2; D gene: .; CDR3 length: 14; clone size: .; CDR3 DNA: TGTGCCAGCAGCTTCGCCCAGGGACCTGAAAAACTGTTTTTT; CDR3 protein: CASSFAQGPEKLFF
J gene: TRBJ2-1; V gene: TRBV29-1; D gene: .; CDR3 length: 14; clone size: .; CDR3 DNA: TGCAGCGTCCGTTGGAGGGACGCCAGCCATGAGCAGTTCTTC; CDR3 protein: CSVRWRDASHEQFF
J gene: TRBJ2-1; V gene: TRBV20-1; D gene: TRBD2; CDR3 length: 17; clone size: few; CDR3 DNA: TGCAGTGCTAGAGATACTAGCGGCAGTGCCTTTTATAATCAGCAGTTCTTC; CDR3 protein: CSARDTSGSAFYNQQFF
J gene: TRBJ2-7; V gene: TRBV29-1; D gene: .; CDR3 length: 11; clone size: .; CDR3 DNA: TGCAGCGTCGGGAGATTGAACGAGCAGTACTTC; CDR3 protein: CSVGRLNEQYF
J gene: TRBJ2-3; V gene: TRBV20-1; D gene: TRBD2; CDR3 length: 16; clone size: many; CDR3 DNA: TGCAGTTGCTCCTCTAGCGGGAGAGGAAACACAGATACGCAGTATTTT; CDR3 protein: CSCSSSGRGNTDTQYF